Following are 7 T cell receptor beta chains from one sample sequenced in a study of regulatory T cells in long-lasting Graves disease. The sample's time point: persistent/refractory GD, antithyroid drugs over 5 years with positive TRAb. Construction of the TCR library relied on RNA isolated from PBMCs. CDR3-region Arm-PCR and iRepertoire HTBI primers produced the TCR beta libraries. TCRdb recomputed calls from the multiplex PCR reads with MiXCR, one row per CDR3 protein. The repertoire holds 700,000 or so distinct CDR3 sequences, with around 30% as singletons. Sequenced here: peripheral blood mononuclear cells (PBMCs), sampled when the disease was refractory, from a patient treated with antithyroid drugs. The receptors derive from a female donor with Graves disease.

This clonotype appeared many times. V gene TRBV28 combines with J gene TRBJ1-2; 7 nucleotides align to TRBD1. The length of the CDR3 is 15 residues. The J segment lost 4 bases and the V segment lost 6 bases, leaving 11 bases of the junction unmatched. Germline V CDR1 and CDR2: MDHEN, SYDVKM. CDR3 DNA sequence: TGTGCCAGCAGCCCCCGGGACAGAGGGATCTATGGCTACACCTTC. Translated: CASSPRDRGIYGYTF.

This clonotype has more than one count but fewer than ten. The chain carries TRBV28 and TRBJ1-3, with 7 bases that match TRBD1. Germline CDR1 is MDHEN and CDR2 is SYDVKM. The CDR3 runs to 16 residues. V trimming: 6 bases; J trimming: 0 bases; junction bases outside the gene matches: 8. The CDR3 DNA follows: TGTGCCAGCAGCATCCGGACAGGACTCTCTGGAAACACCATATATTTT. Translation: CASSIRTGLSGNTIYF.

This chain's CDR3 is CASSYEGANYGYTF. The DNA for the CDR3 is TGTGCCAGCAGTTACGAGGGGGCGAACTATGGCTACACCTTC. The chain couples TRBV6-5 to TRBJ1-2, with TRBD1 matching over 7 bases. The CDR3 is 14 amino acids. Trimming at V came to 2 bases and at J to 2 bases, leaving 2 bases not matched to a gene. CDR1 and CDR2 (germline): MNHEY, SVGAGI.

This clonotype came up many times. The chain couples TRBV28 to TRBJ1-2; 7 nucleotides match TRBD1. The length of the CDR3 is 15 residues. Trimming cost V 3 bases and J 4 bases; bases outside gene matches: 8. Per germline, CDR1 MDHEN and CDR2 SYDVKM. The CDR3 DNA reads as TGTGCCAGCAGTTTTAGCTCAGGGGGTGTCTATGGCTACACCTTC. This sequence encodes CASSFSSGGVYGYTF.

This clonotype has a handful of counts. This chain links TRBV6-2 or TRBV6-3 with TRBJ1-1; possibly TRBD1 for D (5 bases). The germline gives CDR1 MNHEY, CDR2 SVGEGT. V lost 4 bases to trimming and J lost 2 bases, with 11 bases between them. This CDR3 is 14 amino acids long. CDR3 DNA: TGTGCCAGCAGTTTCCCGGGACTCAACACTGAAGCTTTCTTT. Translation: CASSFPGLNTEAFF.

The chain recombines TRBV11-2 with TRBJ2-1, with D perhaps TRBD2 (5 bases). Trimming pared 5 bases from V and 4 bases from J, leaving 15 bases between. There are 15 residues in the CDR3. The V gene's germline CDR1 is SGHAT and CDR2 FQNNGV. CDR3 DNA: TGTGCCAGCAGCCCAGAGGGTAACTTTTACAATGAGCAGTTCTTC. Encoded protein: CASSPEGNFYNEQFF.

This sequence joins TRBV28 and TRBJ2-4; weak D call: TRBD2 (7 bases). Germline V gene sequence: CDR1 MDHEN, CDR2 SYDVKM. The CDR3 totals 18 residues. Trimming shortened V by 1 base and J by 1 base, and 17 bases separated the two germline ends. CDR3 nucleotide sequence: TGTGCCAGCAGTTTATCCGACAGCCCGGGGGGCGCCAAAAACATTCAGTACTTC. Its protein is CASSLSDSPGGAKNIQYF.